The text below deals with one T cell receptor beta chain. The data are from a study of T cell changes during pregnancy in multiple sclerosis. With 5 bases removed from V and 8 bases from J, the gap between germline ends came to 12 bases. This CDR3 is 11 amino acids long. CDR1 GTSNPN and CDR2 SVGIG come from the germline V gene (reference sequence). The assay was immunoSEQ multiplex PCR, and TCRdb's table has in-frame clones only and misses some. In the table there are 100,000 or so clones, about 94% of which are singletons. The specimen was peripheral blood, collected before pregnancy. The chain is built from TRBV30 and TRBJ1-2; TRBD1 is a possible D gene (6 bases). The sequence derives from a female donor with multiple sclerosis, enrolled in a pregnancy study. The DNA of the CDR3 is TGTGCCTGGCATACAGGGACGGGCTACACCTTC. Translating it yields CAWHTGTGYTF.